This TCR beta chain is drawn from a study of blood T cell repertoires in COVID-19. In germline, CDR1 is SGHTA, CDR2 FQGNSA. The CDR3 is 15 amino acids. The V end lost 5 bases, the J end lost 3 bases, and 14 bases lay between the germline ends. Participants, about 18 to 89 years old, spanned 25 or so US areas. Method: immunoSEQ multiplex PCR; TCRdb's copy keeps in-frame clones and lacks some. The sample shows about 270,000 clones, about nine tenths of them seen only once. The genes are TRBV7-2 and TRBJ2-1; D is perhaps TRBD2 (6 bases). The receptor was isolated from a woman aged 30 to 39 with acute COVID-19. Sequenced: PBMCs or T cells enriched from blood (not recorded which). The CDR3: CASSAGSGLYNEQFF. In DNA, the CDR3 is TGTGCCAGCAGCGCCGGTAGCGGTCTCTACAATGAGCAGTTCTTC.